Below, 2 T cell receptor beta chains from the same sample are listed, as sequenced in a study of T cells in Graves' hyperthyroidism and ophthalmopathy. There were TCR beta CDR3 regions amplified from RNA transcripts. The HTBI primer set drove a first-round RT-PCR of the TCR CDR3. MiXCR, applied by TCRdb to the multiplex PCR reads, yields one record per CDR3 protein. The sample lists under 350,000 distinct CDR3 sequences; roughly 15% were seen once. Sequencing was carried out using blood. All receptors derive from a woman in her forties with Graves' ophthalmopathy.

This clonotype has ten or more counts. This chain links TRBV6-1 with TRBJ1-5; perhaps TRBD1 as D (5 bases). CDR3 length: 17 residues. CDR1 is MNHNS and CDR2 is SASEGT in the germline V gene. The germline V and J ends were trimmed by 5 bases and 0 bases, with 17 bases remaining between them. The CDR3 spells CASSPTPGGNSNQPQHF. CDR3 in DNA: TGTGCCAGCAGTCCCACCCCGGGGGGGAATAGCAATCAGCCCCAGCATTTT.

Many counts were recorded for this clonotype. The CDR3 DNA sequence: TGCAGCGTGGGACTAGCGGGAGGAGGAGAGCAGTTCTTC. Protein sequence: CSVGLAGGGEQFF. The rearrangement links TRBV29-1 to TRBJ2-1, with TRBD2 matching over 15 bases. CDR1 is SQVTM and CDR2 is ANQGSEA in the germline V gene. After removal of 6 bases from V and 10 bases from J, the junction contained 4 bases not matched to a gene. The CDR3 is 13 residues long.